The 26 T cell receptor beta chains in this list originate from one sample, sequenced in a study of PD-1 blockade in classical Hodgkin lymphoma. Every patient was affected by relapse after autologous stem cell transplantation, while exposure to brentuximab vedotin was not uniform. Generated by immunoSEQ multiplex PCR, the TCRdb table keeps only in-frame clones and is missing some. The sample carries 40,000 to 50,000 clones, approximately 86% recorded once. Material: peripheral blood mononuclear cells (PBMCs), obtained before the second cycle of nivolumab. These TCRs come from a human donor with classical Hodgkin lymphoma.

This chain uses TRBV5-4 with TRBJ2-3, with a tentative D call TRBD2 (6 bases). Germline assignment: CDR1 SGHNT and CDR2 YYREEE (reference sequence). The length of the CDR3 is 15 residues. V lost 2 bases to trimming and J lost 2 bases, with 12 bases between them. In nucleotides, the CDR3 is TGTGCCAGCAGCTTAGATAGCGGTGCCACAGATACGCAGTATTTT. Its translation: CASSLDSGATDTQYF.

The chain links TRBV19 to TRBJ1-2, with D perhaps TRBD1 (5 bases). The CDR3 extends over 14 amino acids. Germline V lookup: CDR1 LNHDA, CDR2 SQIVND (reference sequence). V lost 7 bases and J lost 3, with 15 bases in between. CDR3 sequence: CASNLDSSYYGYTF. The CDR3 nucleotides are TGTGCCAGTAACCTCGACAGCTCGTACTATGGCTACACCTTC.

The genes are TRBV7-9 and TRBJ1-3, with D perhaps matching TRBD1 (5 bases). The germline V gene encodes CDR1 SEHNR and CDR2 FQNEAQ (reference sequence). The V gene lost 6 bases and the J gene lost 2 bases, with 8 bases spanning the gap. This CDR3 is 13 amino acids long. CDR3 protein: CASSQDTGNTIYF. CDR3 coding DNA: TGTGCCAGCAGTCAGGACACTGGAAACACCATATATTTT.

The CDR3 nucleotides read TGTGCCAGCAGCTCACCCCCAGGGGCCTATGGCTACACCTTC. It translates to CASSSPPGAYGYTF. The genes are TRBV11-2 and TRBJ1-2; a possible D gene is TRBD1 (6 bases). In germline, CDR1 is SGHAT, CDR2 FQNNGV. V was trimmed by 4 bases and J by 4 bases, leaving 13 bases between them. This CDR3 is built from 14 residues.

The rearrangement links TRBV7-2 to TRBJ1-3; D call uncertain. CDR3 size: 15 residues. Germline CDR1 reads SGHTA; CDR2 reads FQGNSA. Trimming shortened V by 1 base and J by 6 bases, and 13 bases separated the two germline ends. In nucleotides, the CDR3 is TGTGCCAGCAGCTTAGAGAAAGGCAGAAAAAACACCATATATTTT. It translates to CASSLEKGRKNTIYF.

V usage is TRBV28 and J usage is TRBJ2-7; D might be TRBD1 (6 bases). The V gene lost 6 bases and the J gene lost 5 bases, with 17 bases spanning the gap. Germline V gene sequence: CDR1 MDHEN, CDR2 SYDVKM. The CDR3 sequence is 14 residues long. The CDR3 nucleotides are TGTGCCAGCAGCCAATTGGGGGCTTCTGACGAGCAGTACTTC. Translation: CASSQLGASDEQYF.

The rearrangement joins TRBV7-6 to TRBJ2-7; 9 nucleotides match TRBD1. J gave up 3 bases and V 4 bases, and 4 bases lay outside the gene matches. Germline loops: CDR1 SGHVS, CDR2 FNYEAQ. The CDR3 has 14 residues. CDR3 nucleotide sequence: TGTGCCAGCAGCTCGGGACAGGGTCTCTACGAGCAGTACTTC. It codes for CASSSGQGLYEQYF.

This clone was observed a few times. The V gene is TRBV28, the J gene TRBJ2-1; 13 bases agree with TRBD2. Germline lookup yields CDR1 MDHEN and CDR2 SYDVKM. V dropped 4 bases and J dropped 9; count of bases not matched to a gene: 6. The CDR3 is 15 amino acids. CDR3: CASSSGLAGAGEQFF. The CDR3 nucleotides are TGTGCCAGCAGTTCCGGACTAGCGGGGGCGGGTGAGCAGTTCTTC.

The DNA of the CDR3 is TGCAGCGTGAGGGGGGCAGGGGGCAAAGATGGCTACACCTTC. Translated: CSVRGAGGKDGYTF. The chain joins TRBV29-1 to TRBJ1-2; 8 bases map to TRBD1. Germline V gene sequence: CDR1 SQVTM, CDR2 ANQGSEA. This CDR3 is built from 14 residues. V shed 6 bases, J shed 6 bases, and the junction held 12 bases outside the gene matches.

The chain is built from TRBV7-9 and TRBJ2-5, with 8 bases fitting TRBD1. CDR3 length: 14 amino acids. The germline CDR1 and CDR2 sequences are SEHNR and FQNEAQ (reference sequence). Trimming took 4 bases from V and 4 from J; bases not matched to a gene: 5. In nucleotides, the CDR3 is TGTGCCAGCAGCTCAGGGGGCGCGGGAGAGACCCAGTACTTC. Its protein is CASSSGGAGETQYF.

The J gene is TRBJ2-2, the V gene TRBV7-9; the D gene is possibly TRBD1 (5 bases). CDR1 is SEHNR, CDR2 FQNEAQ, per germline (reference sequence). The CDR3 runs 16 residues. CDR3 amino acids: CAGYRGRDVNTGELFF. The CDR3 DNA is TGTGCTGGGTATAGGGGCCGCGACGTAAACACCGGGGAGCTGTTTTTT. Drawing the rest from reference TRBV7-9 and TRBJ2-2, the complete variable domain is DTGVSQNPRHKITKRGQNVTFRCDPISEHNRLYWYRQTLGQGPEFLTYFQNEAQLEKSRLLSDRFSAERPKGSFSTLEIQRTEQGDSAMYLCAGYRGRDVNTGELFFGEGSRLTVL.

This chain joins TRBV16 and TRBJ2-3, with D perhaps TRBD1 (5 bases). This CDR3 region has 13 residues. Per germline, CDR1 KGHSY and CDR2 FQNENV. Trimming left V 4 bases short and J 4 bases short, with 9 bases between. CDR3 in amino acids: CASSRSRADTQYF. Here the CDR3 DNA reads TGTGCCAGCAGCCGCAGCAGGGCAGATACGCAGTATTTT. Full variable domain (remainder filled in from reference TRBV16 and TRBJ2-3): GEEVAQTPKHLVRGEGQKAKLYCAPIKGHSYVFWYQQVLKNEFKFLISFQNENVFDETGMPKERFSAKCLPNSPCSLEIQATKLEDSAVYFCASSRSRADTQYFGPGTRLTVL.

The chain combines TRBV7-9 with TRBJ2-5; TRBD1 matches 10 bases. J lost 5 bases, V lost 1 base, and 7 bases had no gene match. The CDR3 has 16 residues. Germline CDR1 SEHNR, CDR2 FQNEAQ (reference sequence). The CDR3 protein is CASSLVGQGELETQYF. DNA of the CDR3: TGTGCCAGCAGCTTAGTTGGACAGGGGGAATTGGAGACCCAGTACTTC.

This rearrangement joins TRBV2 to TRBJ1-4, with 10 bases aligning to TRBD1. The CDR3 is made up of 13 amino acids. J gave up 10 bases and V 7 bases, and 6 bases lay outside the gene matches. Germline V gene data show CDR1 as SNHLY and CDR2 as FYNNEI. The CDR3: CASKGQGMVKLFF. The CDR3, as DNA: TGTGCCAGCAAGGGACAGGGGATGGTAAAACTGTTTTTT.

J is TRBJ2-5 and V is TRBV6-1, with 7 bases aligning to TRBD2. The CDR3 extends over 15 amino acids. Germline V gene sequence: CDR1 MNHNS, CDR2 SASEGT. V shed 1 base and J 4 bases; nucleotides not matched to a gene: 6. The CDR3 nucleotides read TGTGCCAGCAGTGAAGAAGTGGGGGGGTCAGAGACCCAGTACTTC. Its protein product is CASSEEVGGSETQYF.

The chain employs TRBV7-2 and TRBJ1-1, with D uncertain. The germline V gene has CDR1 SGHTA and CDR2 FQGNSA. The CDR3 has 16 amino acids. Trimming took 2 bases from V and 3 from J, leaving 16 bases between them. In DNA form, the CDR3 reads TGTGCCAGCAGCTTAAGTACTCGGGGTCGTGACACTGAAGCTTTCTTT. Its translation: CASSLSTRGRDTEAFF.

The chain is built from TRBV19 and TRBJ2-1, with 8 nucleotides matching TRBD1. Germline V CDR1 and CDR2: LNHDA, SQIVND (reference sequence). CDR3 size: 16 residues. V was clipped by 4 bases and J by 7 bases; unmatched bases: 12. The CDR3 spells CASSKQGAEWVNEQFF. As DNA, the CDR3 is TGTGCCAGTAGTAAGCAGGGGGCGGAGTGGGTTAATGAGCAGTTCTTC.

The V gene is TRBV4-2, the J gene TRBJ2-7, with 13 bases lining up with TRBD2. Germline CDR1 LGHNA, CDR2 YNFKEQ. The CDR3 spans 15 residues. Trimming at V came to 1 base and at J to 7 bases, leaving 4 bases not matched to a gene. CDR3 DNA sequence: TGTGCCAGCAGCCAAGCGGGACTAGCGGGGAGGGAGCAGTACTTC. Amino acids: CASSQAGLAGREQYF.

The CDR3 sequence is CASSLRARPQFNEQFF. DNA of the CDR3: TGTGCCAGCAGCTTACGGGCGCGCCCCCAGTTTAATGAGCAGTTCTTC. V gene TRBV7-9 combines with J gene TRBJ2-1; D gene unclear. There are 16 residues in the CDR3. Deletions cut 2 bases from V and 7 bases from J, with 18 bases between. Germline values: CDR1 SEHNR, CDR2 FQNEAQ (reference sequence).

This clone was counted only a few times. The CDR3 DNA sequence: TGTGCCAGTAGTATTCAGGGGTTGGATTCACCCCTCCACTTT. This gives the protein CASSIQGLDSPLHF. This chain links TRBV19 with TRBJ1-6, with D maybe TRBD1 (6 bases). The germline CDR1 and CDR2 sequences are LNHDA and SQIVND (reference sequence). The CDR3 consists of 14 residues. Trimming took off 3 bases at V and 8 bases at J, with 11 bases between the two ends.

The V call is TRBV25-1, the J call TRBJ2-3; 10 bases are shared with TRBD1. The CDR3 covers 16 residues. Germline CDR1 is MGHDK and CDR2 is SYGVNS. Unmatched junction bases numbered 7, after V lost 4 bases and J lost 3 bases. CDR3 coding DNA: TGTGCCAGCAGTGTAGTGCGGGGACAGGGGACAGATACGCAGTATTTT. Translated, it gives CASSVVRGQGTDTQYF. The full variable domain, its missing parts supplied by reference TRBV25-1 and TRBJ2-3, is EADIYQTPRYLVIGTGKKITLECSQTMGHDKMYWYQQDPGMELHLIHYSYGVNSTEKGDLSSESTVSRIRTEHFPLTLESARPSHTSQYLCASSVVRGQGTDTQYFGPGTRLTVL.

This chain uses TRBV10-3 with TRBJ2-5, with TRBD2 matching over 13 bases. The CDR3 spans 16 residues. V shed 5 bases and J 2 bases; nucleotides not matched to a gene: 5. Germline loops: CDR1 ENHRY, CDR2 SYGVKD. As DNA, the CDR3 is TGTGCCATCAGTTGGACTAGCGGGGGATTACAAGAGACCCAGTACTTC. Protein sequence: CAISWTSGGLQETQYF.

The rearrangement joins TRBV7-2 to TRBJ2-3, with D unresolved. V was cut by 4 bases and J by 2 bases, with 4 bases left in between. Germline CDR1 SGHTA, CDR2 FQGNSA. The CDR3 consists of 12 residues. The CDR3 spells CASSSPTDTQYF. For the CDR3, the DNA is TGTGCCAGCAGCTCCCCCACAGATACGCAGTATTTT.

V usage is TRBV2 and J usage is TRBJ2-1; TRBD2 matches 13 bases. Trimming removed 2 bases from V and 11 bases from J; junction bases left unmatched: 6. The CDR3 sequence is 15 residues long. The germline V gene has CDR1 SNHLY and CDR2 FYNNEI. The CDR3 bases are TGTGCCAGCAGTGAACAACTAGCGGGGGGGTTCAAGCAGTTCTTC. Its protein is CASSEQLAGGFKQFF.

The genes are TRBV4-2 and TRBJ2-3; the D is unclear. V lost 6 bases, J lost 0 bases, and 19 bases lay in between. The CDR3 totals 17 residues. From germline, CDR1 is LGHNA and CDR2 YNFKEQ. The CDR3 protein is CASRADGRQVSTDTQYF. The CDR3 region has the DNA TGTGCCAGCAGGGCTGATGGCAGGCAGGTTAGCACAGATACGCAGTATTTT.

The J gene is TRBJ2-2, the V gene TRBV2; D remains ambiguous. Trimming took off 6 bases at V and 6 bases at J, with 11 bases between the two ends. Germline CDR1 and CDR2: SNHLY and FYNNEI. This CDR3 has 13 amino acids. CDR3 loop: CASRENWAGELFF. The CDR3 DNA reads as TGTGCCAGCAGAGAAAATTGGGCCGGGGAGCTGTTTTTT. Based on the CDR3 plus reference TRBV2 and TRBJ2-2, the full variable domain is EPEVTQTPSHQVTQMGQEVILRCVPISNHLYFYWYRQILGQKVEFLVSFYNNEISEKSEIFDDQFSVERPDGSNFTLKIRSTKLEDSAMYFCASRENWAGELFFGEGSRLTVL.